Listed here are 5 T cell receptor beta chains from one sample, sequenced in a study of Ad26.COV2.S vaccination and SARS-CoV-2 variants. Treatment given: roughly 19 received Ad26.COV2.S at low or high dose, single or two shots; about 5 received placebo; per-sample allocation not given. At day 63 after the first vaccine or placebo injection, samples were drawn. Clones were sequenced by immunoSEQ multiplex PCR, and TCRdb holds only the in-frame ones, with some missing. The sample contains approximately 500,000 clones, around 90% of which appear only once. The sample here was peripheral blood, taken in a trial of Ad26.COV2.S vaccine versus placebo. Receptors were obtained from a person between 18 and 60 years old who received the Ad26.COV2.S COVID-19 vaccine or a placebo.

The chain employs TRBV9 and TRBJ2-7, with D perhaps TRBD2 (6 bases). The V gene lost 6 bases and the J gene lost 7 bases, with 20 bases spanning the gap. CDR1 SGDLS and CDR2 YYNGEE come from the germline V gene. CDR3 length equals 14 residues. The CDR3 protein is CASTPASGVGEQYF. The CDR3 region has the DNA TGTGCCAGCACCCCTGCGTCGGGAGTAGGGGAGCAGTACTTC. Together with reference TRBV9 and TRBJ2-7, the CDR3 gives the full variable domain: DSGVTQTPKHLITATGQRVTLRCSPRSGDLSVYWYQQSLDQGLQFLIQYYNGEERAKGNILERFSAQQFPDLHSELNLSSLELGDSALYFCASTPASGVGEQYFGPGTRLTVT.

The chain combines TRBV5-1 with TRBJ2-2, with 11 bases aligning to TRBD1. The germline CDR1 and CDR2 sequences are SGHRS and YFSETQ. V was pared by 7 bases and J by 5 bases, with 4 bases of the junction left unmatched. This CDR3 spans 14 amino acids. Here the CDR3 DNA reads TGCGCCAGCGGCGGGACAGGGGGGACCGGGGAGCTGTTTTTT. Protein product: CASGGTGGTGELFF.

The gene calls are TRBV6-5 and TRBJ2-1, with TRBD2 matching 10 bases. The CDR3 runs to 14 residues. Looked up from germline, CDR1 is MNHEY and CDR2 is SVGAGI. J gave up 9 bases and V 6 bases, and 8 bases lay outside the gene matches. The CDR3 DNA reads TGTGCCAGCAGCCAACTCGTAGCGGGGGGTGAGCAGTTCTTC. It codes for CASSQLVAGGEQFF.

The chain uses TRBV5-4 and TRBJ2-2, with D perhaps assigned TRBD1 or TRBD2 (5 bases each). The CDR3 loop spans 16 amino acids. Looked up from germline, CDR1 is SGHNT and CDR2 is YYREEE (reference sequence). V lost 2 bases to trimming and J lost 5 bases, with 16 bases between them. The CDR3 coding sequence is TGTGCCAGCAGCTTTGCTGCCGGGACCTCGACCGGGGAGCTGTTTTTT. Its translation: CASSFAAGTSTGELFF. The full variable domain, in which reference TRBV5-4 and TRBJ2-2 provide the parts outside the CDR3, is ETGVTQSPTHLIKTRGQQVTLRCSSQSGHNTVSWYQQALGQGPQFIFQYYREEENGRGNFPPRFSGLQFPNYSSELNVNALELDDSALYLCASSFAAGTSTGELFFGEGSRLTVL.

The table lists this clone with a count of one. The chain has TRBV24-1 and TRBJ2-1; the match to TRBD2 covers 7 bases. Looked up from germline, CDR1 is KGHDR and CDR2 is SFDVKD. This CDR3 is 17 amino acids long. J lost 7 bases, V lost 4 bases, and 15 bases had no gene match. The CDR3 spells CATSDKTAGARWNEQFF. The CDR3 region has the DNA TGTGCCACCAGTGACAAAACCGCGGGAGCACGATGGAATGAGCAGTTCTTC.